The clone carrying this T cell receptor beta chain was seen only a few times. Its matching antigen is unknown. The CDR3 loop spans 16 amino acids. Trimming pared 1 base from V and 2 bases from J, leaving 14 bases between. Germline V gives CDR1 MNHEY, CDR2 SMNVEV (reference sequence). The data stem from a study of T cell repertoires in cytomegalovirus infection. TCRdb recomputed calls from the reads with MiXCR, one row per CDR3 protein. The repertoire holds hundreds of thousands of distinct CDR3 sequences, with 33% as singletons. This rearrangement joins TRBV27 to TRBJ1-1; TRBD1 is a possible D gene (5 bases). The sequence came from a human donor in good health (CMV status not recorded). Some clones in this sample may be carry-over from other donors' samples. The material was cultured PBMCs, obtained from culture after CMV antigen stimulation. The CDR3 DNA sequence: TGTGCCAGCAGTTTATTTTGGAACGACAGAAACACTGAAGCTTTCTTT. Translated: CASSLFWNDRNTEAFF.